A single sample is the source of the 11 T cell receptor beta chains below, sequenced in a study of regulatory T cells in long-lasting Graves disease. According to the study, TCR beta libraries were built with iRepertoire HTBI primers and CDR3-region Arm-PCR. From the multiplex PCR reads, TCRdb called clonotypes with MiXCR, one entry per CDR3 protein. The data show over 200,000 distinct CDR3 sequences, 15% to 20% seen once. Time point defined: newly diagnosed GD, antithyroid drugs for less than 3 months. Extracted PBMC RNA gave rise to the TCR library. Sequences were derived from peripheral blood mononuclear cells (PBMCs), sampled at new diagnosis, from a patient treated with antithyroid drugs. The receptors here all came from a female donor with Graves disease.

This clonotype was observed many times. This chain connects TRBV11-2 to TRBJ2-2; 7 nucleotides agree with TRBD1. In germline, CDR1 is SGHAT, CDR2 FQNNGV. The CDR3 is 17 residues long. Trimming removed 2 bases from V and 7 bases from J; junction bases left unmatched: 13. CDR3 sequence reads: CASSLSPFDRAGGELFF. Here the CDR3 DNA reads TGTGCCAGCAGCTTAAGCCCCTTCGACAGGGCGGGCGGGGAGCTGTTTTTT.

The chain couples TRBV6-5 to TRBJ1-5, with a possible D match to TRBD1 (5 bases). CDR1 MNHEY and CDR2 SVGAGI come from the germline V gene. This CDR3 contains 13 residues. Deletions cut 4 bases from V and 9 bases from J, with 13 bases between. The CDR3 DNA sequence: TGTGCCAGCAGTTTCGGGACGCTCGGGCCCCAGCATTTT. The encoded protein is CASSFGTLGPQHF.

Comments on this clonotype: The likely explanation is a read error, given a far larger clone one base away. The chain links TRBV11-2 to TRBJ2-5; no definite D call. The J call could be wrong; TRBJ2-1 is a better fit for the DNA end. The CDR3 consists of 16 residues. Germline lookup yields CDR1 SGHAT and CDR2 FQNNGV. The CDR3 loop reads CASSSLGRNIRIEQFF. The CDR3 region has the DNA TGTGCCAGCAGCTCCCTGGGTAGGAATATACGTATTGAGCAGTTCTTC.

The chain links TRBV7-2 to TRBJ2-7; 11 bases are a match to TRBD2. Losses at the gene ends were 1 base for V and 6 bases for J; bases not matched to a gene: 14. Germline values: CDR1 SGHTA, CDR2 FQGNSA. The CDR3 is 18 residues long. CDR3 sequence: CASSLVGVAGGPWGEQYF. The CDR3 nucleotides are TGTGCCAGCAGCTTAGTCGGGGTAGCGGGAGGGCCCTGGGGCGAGCAGTACTTC.

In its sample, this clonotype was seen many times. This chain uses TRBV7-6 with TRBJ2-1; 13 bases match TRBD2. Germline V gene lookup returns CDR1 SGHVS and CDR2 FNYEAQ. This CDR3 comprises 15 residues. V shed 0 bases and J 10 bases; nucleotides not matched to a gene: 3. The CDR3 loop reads CASSLAGLAGVEQFF. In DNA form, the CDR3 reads TGTGCCAGCAGCTTAGCTGGACTAGCGGGAGTGGAGCAGTTCTTC. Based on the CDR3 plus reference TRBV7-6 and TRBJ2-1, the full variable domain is GAGVSQSPRYKVTKRGQDVALRCDPISGHVSLYWYRQALGQGPEFLTYFNYEAQQDKSGLPNDRFSAERPEGSISTLTIQRTEQRDSAMYRCASSLAGLAGVEQFFGPGTRLTVL.

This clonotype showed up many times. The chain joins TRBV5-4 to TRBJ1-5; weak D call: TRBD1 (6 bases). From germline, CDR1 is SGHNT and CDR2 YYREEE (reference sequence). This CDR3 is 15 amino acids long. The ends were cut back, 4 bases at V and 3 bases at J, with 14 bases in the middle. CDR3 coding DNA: TGTGCCAGCAGCCCCGGAGGGGGAAACAATCAGCCCCAGCATTTT. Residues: CASSPGGGNNQPQHF.

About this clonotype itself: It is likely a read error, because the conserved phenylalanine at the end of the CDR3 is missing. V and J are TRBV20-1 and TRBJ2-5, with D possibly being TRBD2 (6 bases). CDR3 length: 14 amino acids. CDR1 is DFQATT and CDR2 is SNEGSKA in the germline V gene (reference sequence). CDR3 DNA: TGCAGTGCTAGAGGCGATAGCGGCCAAGAGACTCAGTACATC. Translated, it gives CSARGDSGQETQYI.

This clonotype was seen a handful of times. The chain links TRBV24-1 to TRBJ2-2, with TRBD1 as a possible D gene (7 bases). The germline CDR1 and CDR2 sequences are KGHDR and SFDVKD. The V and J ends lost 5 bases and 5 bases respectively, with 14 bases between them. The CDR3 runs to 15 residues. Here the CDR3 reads CATSGSRGETGELFF. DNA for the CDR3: TGTGCCACCAGTGGGTCCAGGGGGGAAACCGGGGAGCTGTTTTTT.

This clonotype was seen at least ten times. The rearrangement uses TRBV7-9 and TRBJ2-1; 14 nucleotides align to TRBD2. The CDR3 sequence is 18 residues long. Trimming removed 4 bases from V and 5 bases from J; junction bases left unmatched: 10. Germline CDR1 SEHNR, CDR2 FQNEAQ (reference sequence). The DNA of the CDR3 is TGTGCCAGCAGCTATCCGGGACTAGCGGGAGTGGCGGACAATGAGCAGTTCTTC. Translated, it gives CASSYPGLAGVADNEQFF.

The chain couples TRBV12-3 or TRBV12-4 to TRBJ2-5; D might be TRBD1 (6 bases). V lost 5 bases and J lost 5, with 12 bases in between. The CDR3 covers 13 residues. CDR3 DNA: TGTGCCAGCAGTCGACAGGTGTTCGAGACCCAGTACTTC. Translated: CASSRQVFETQYF.

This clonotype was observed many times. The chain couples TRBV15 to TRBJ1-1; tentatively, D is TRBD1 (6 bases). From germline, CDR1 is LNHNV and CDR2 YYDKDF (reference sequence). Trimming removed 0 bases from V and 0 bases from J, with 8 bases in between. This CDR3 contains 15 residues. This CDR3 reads CATSREGAMNTEAFF. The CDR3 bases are TGTGCCACCAGCAGAGAGGGGGCCATGAACACTGAAGCTTTCTTT.